The sequence of this T cell receptor (beta chain) was determined in a study of CD8 T cells in Susac syndrome. V was clipped by 6 bases and J by 2 bases; unmatched bases: 7. Germline V gene data show CDR1 as DFQATT and CDR2 as SNEGSKA (reference sequence). This CDR3 has 14 residues. RNA in amounts of roughly 0.5 to 1 ug was reverse transcribed with random hexamers. immunoSEQ multiplex PCR amplified TCR beta CDR3 across 54 Vbeta, 13 Jbeta. Each CDR3 protein gets one entry after TCRdb re-called the immunoSEQ multiplex PCR reads with MiXCR. The table records around 270,000 distinct CDR3 sequences, approximately 85% of them present only once. In regard to this clonotype: Antigen: not known.

Notes on the study in general: Acknowledgment was made by the study that its TCR sequencing and HLA analysis involved a relatively small number of individuals.

The T cells that were sequenced for TCR beta were CD8+ and CD4+ cells from blood. Isolation of CD8+ and CD4+ T cells was performed negatively, whereas enrichment of TEMRA cells was done by FACS. Sample: CD8+ T cells from PBMCs. The chain has TRBV20-1 and TRBJ2-7; 10 nucleotides agree with TRBD1. The sequence came from a human donor with multiple sclerosis. CDR3 residues: CSANDRGQTYEQYF. CDR3 bases: TGCAGTGCGAATGACAGGGGGCAAACCTACGAGCAGTACTTC.